The 28 T cell receptor beta chains reported below all come from one sample, sequenced in a study of T-cell memory formation after mild COVID-19. TCRdb recomputed calls from the 5' RACE reads with MiXCR, one row per CDR3 protein. This table holds 200,000 to 300,000 distinct CDR3 sequences, 16% found once. The sample comprised PBMCs or a T cell subset sorted from them (not recorded which). These receptor sequences come from a man aged 18 to 29 who had mild COVID-19 (a few samples of this study predate the infection). Cell type and time point are not known.

Only a few counts were recorded for this clonotype. CDR3 DNA sequence: TGTGCCAGCAGCGTAGCTCCCGTAAACTACGAGCAGTACTTC. Protein product: CASSVAPVNYEQYF. This chain links TRBV9 with TRBJ2-7, with D unclear. Trimming left V 0 bases short and J 3 bases short, with 10 bases between. In germline, CDR1 is SGDLS, CDR2 YYNGEE. The CDR3 contains 14 residues.

The chain links TRBV10-3 to TRBJ1-1; D gene unclear. With 11 bases removed from V and 1 base from J, the gap between germline ends came to 14 bases. This CDR3 contains 13 residues. Germline CDR1 reads ENHRY; CDR2 reads SYGVKD. The CDR3 coding sequence is TGTGCCTACGCACCCGCAGGGAACACTGAAGCTTTCTTT. This sequence encodes CAYAPAGNTEAFF.

The chain carries TRBV7-2 and TRBJ2-3; D is perhaps TRBD2 (6 bases). Germline V CDR1 and CDR2: SGHTA, FQGNSA. V lost 5 bases to trimming and J lost 5 bases, with 11 bases between them. The CDR3 extends over 13 amino acids. This CDR3 reads CASSLGLGDTQYF. The CDR3 nucleotides are TGTGCCAGCAGCCTGGGACTGGGAGATACGCAGTATTTT.

This clonotype was observed a handful of times. This sequence joins TRBV7-2 and TRBJ2-5; D is uncertain. Trimming shortened V by 3 bases and J by 5 bases, and 13 bases separated the two germline ends. The germline V gene has CDR1 SGHTA and CDR2 FQGNSA. This CDR3 spans 14 amino acids. Here the CDR3 DNA reads TGTGCCAGCAGCTTTTCCGTCGGTCGGGAGACCCAGTACTTC. This translates into CASSFSVGRETQYF.

A single count supports this clonotype. The chain joins TRBV7-9 to TRBJ2-1; D remains ambiguous. Between the trimmed V and J ends, which lost 4 bases and 3 bases, there was a span of 10 bases. The CDR3 sequence is 14 residues long. Per germline, CDR1 SEHNR and CDR2 FQNEAQ (reference sequence). The DNA of the CDR3 is TGTGCCAGCAGCTCTAATTGGGGCTACAATGAGCAGTTCTTC. Protein sequence: CASSSNWGYNEQFF. Full variable domain (missing parts from reference TRBV7-9 and TRBJ2-1): DTGVSQNPRHKITKRGQNVTFRCDPISEHNRLYWYRQTLGQGPEFLTYFQNEAQLEKSRLLSDRFSAERPKGSFSTLEIQRTEQGDSAMYLCASSSNWGYNEQFFGPGTRLTVL.

The table lists this clonotype with a few counts. V gene TRBV10-3 combines with J gene TRBJ2-5, with D tentatively TRBD1 (6 bases). The length of the CDR3 is 15 residues. Germline lookup yields CDR1 ENHRY and CDR2 SYGVKD. Deletions cut 1 base from V and 4 bases from J, with 13 bases between. CDR3 nucleotide sequence: TGTGCCATCAGTGAGTGGAGAAACAGGGTAGAGACCCAGTACTTC. This sequence encodes CAISEWRNRVETQYF.

The J gene is TRBJ1-4, the V gene TRBV20-1; D unresolved. Trimming pared 5 bases from V and 3 bases from J, leaving 10 bases between. The CDR3 sequence is 13 residues long. Germline V gene data show CDR1 as DFQATT and CDR2 as SNEGSKA (reference sequence). CDR3 coding DNA: TGCAGTGCTCCTTGGATGGCTAATGAAAAACTGTTTTTT. Amino acids: CSAPWMANEKLFF.

This chain uses TRBV5-1 with TRBJ2-3; D may be TRBD1 (5 bases). CDR1 and CDR2 (germline): SGHRS, YFSETQ. This CDR3 has 15 amino acids. Trimming pared 3 bases from V and 0 bases from J, leaving 11 bases between. The CDR3 is CASSSTDTSTDTQYF. The CDR3 bases are TGCGCCAGCAGCTCGACAGATACTAGCACAGATACGCAGTATTTT. The full variable domain, completed using reference TRBV5-1 and TRBJ2-3, is KAGVTQTPRYLIKTRGQQVTLSCSPISGHRSVSWYQQTPGQGLQFLFEYFSETQRNKGNFPGRFSGRQFSNSRSEMNVSTLELGDSALYLCASSSTDTSTDTQYFGPGTRLTVL.

There are a few counts of this clonotype. The genes are TRBV7-6 and TRBJ2-2, with 8 nucleotides matching TRBD1. Germline CDR1 is SGHVS and CDR2 is FNYEAQ. Unmatched junction bases numbered 7, after V lost 5 bases and J lost 5 bases. The length of the CDR3 is 15 residues. DNA for the CDR3: TGTGCCAGCAGCCCCAGGGGGCACGAGACCGGGGAGCTGTTTTTT. This translates into CASSPRGHETGELFF. Drawing the rest from reference TRBV7-6 and TRBJ2-2, the complete variable domain is GAGVSQSPRYKVTKRGQDVALRCDPISGHVSLYWYRQALGQGPEFLTYFNYEAQQDKSGLPNDRFSAERPEGSISTLTIQRTEQRDSAMYRCASSPRGHETGELFFGEGSRLTVL.

This chain links TRBV12-3 or TRBV12-4 with TRBJ2-4; no reliable D call. There are 10 residues in the CDR3. Trimming stripped 6 bases from V and 8 bases from J, with 5 bases between. CDR3: CASSYDIQYF. The CDR3 region has the DNA TGTGCCAGCAGCTACGACATTCAGTACTTC.

The V call is TRBV4-1, the J call TRBJ2-3; a weak D match, TRBD1 (5 bases). CDR3 length equals 17 residues. The V end lost 4 bases, the J end lost 2 bases, and 19 bases lay between the germline ends. Germline CDR1 reads MGHRA; CDR2 reads YSYEKL. The DNA of the CDR3 is TGCGCCAGCAGCCGAGTGAAGCAGGGCAGGCCCACAGATACGCAGTATTTT. It is translated as CASSRVKQGRPTDTQYF.

The chain links TRBV4-3 to TRBJ1-5; D gene uncertain. The CDR3 length is 14 residues. Trimming removed 0 bases at V and 2 bases at J, with 5 bases between. The V gene's germline CDR1 is LGHNA and CDR2 YSLEER. CDR3 residues: CASSQEVGNQPQHF. For the CDR3, the DNA is TGCGCCAGCAGCCAAGAAGTTGGCAATCAGCCCCAGCATTTT.

This clonotype was observed a few times. CDR3 sequence reads: CASRGVDNEQFF. DNA of the CDR3: TGTGCCAGCCGGGGGGTAGACAATGAGCAGTTCTTC. The chain recombines TRBV7-9 with TRBJ2-1; 7 nucleotides match TRBD2. The CDR3 consists of 12 residues. The junction had 3 bases not matched to a gene; V was cut back by 8 bases and J by 5 bases. CDR1 is SEHNR, CDR2 FQNEAQ, per germline (reference sequence).

The genes are TRBV30 and TRBJ1-2; TRBD1 agrees at 9 bases. CDR3 length equals 13 residues. The V segment lost 3 bases and the J segment 4 bases; nucleotides outside the gene matches: 3. The germline CDR1 and CDR2 sequences are GTSNPN and SVGIG (reference sequence). CDR3 sequence (DNA): TGTGCCTGGAGAGGACAGGGGAGCTATGGCTACACCTTC. Translating it yields CAWRGQGSYGYTF. Filled out from reference TRBV30 and TRBJ1-2, the complete variable domain reads SQTIHQWPATLVQPVGSPLSLECTVEGTSNPNLYWYRQAAGRGLQLLFYSVGIGQISSEVPQNLSASRPQDRQFILSSKKLLLSDSGFYLCAWRGQGSYGYTFGSGTRLTVV.

V is TRBV5-1 and J is TRBJ2-5; 7 positions match TRBD1. The trim removed 4 bases at V and 1 base at J, leaving 7 bases unmatched. CDR1 is SGHRS, CDR2 YFSETQ, per germline. CDR3 length equals 15 residues. CDR3 in DNA: TGCGCCAGCAGCCGGGACAGCCCTCCCCAAGAGACCCAGTACTTC. This codes for CASSRDSPPQETQYF.

This clonotype was observed a few times. The rearrangement uses TRBV4-1 and TRBJ1-4; tentative D call: TRBD1 (5 bases). V dropped 0 bases and J dropped 8 bases, with 16 bases sitting between them. Per germline, CDR1 MGHRA and CDR2 YSYEKL. The CDR3 is 16 residues long. CDR3 in amino acids: CASSQDQGVEGEKLFF. The CDR3 bases are TGCGCCAGCAGCCAAGATCAAGGGGTCGAGGGAGAAAAACTGTTTTTT.

The chain couples TRBV14 to TRBJ1-2, with D unclear. The CDR3 is 13 residues long. Germline V lookup: CDR1 SGHDN, CDR2 FVKESK. V lost 4 bases and J lost 8, with 14 bases in between. This CDR3 reads CASSPNQGIGYTF. In nucleotides, the CDR3 is TGTGCCAGCAGCCCCAACCAAGGGATCGGCTACACCTTC.

CDR3 amino acids: CSTGSLGSETQYF. CDR3 nucleotides: TGTTCCACGGGCTCCCTGGGGTCCGAGACCCAGTACTTC. The chain combines TRBV27 with TRBJ2-5; D unresolved. In germline, CDR1 is MNHEY, CDR2 SMNVEV (reference sequence). The length of the CDR3 is 13 residues.

Only a few counts were recorded for this clonotype. The chain recombines TRBV7-9 with TRBJ1-5; D uncertain. The CDR3 totals 15 residues. V lost 5 bases, J lost 7 bases, and 18 bases lay in between. The germline CDR1 and CDR2 sequences are SEHNR and FQNEAQ (reference sequence). The CDR3, as DNA: TGTGCCAGCAGCCAAGCAACGGTGGGCCGGCAGCCCCAGCATTTT. This sequence encodes CASSQATVGRQPQHF.

This chain joins TRBV7-9 and TRBJ2-3, with 11 bases fitting TRBD2. Germline CDR1 SEHNR, CDR2 FQNEAQ (reference sequence). The V segment lost 7 bases and the J segment 2 bases; nucleotides outside the gene matches: 8. The CDR3 sequence is 16 residues long. The chain's CDR3 is CASTRLAGLSTDTQYF. For the CDR3, the DNA is TGTGCCAGCACCAGACTAGCGGGGCTCTCCACAGATACGCAGTATTTT.

The chain joins TRBV7-6 to TRBJ1-1; a possible D gene is TRBD1 (6 bases). CDR1 is SGHVS, CDR2 FNYEAQ, per germline. The V end was cut by 1 base, the J end by 1 base, with 10 bases between. The CDR3 has 15 residues. The CDR3 loop is CASSLGRTANTEAFF. DNA for the CDR3: TGTGCCAGCAGCTTAGGAAGGACAGCGAACACTGAAGCTTTCTTT.

This clonotype was found a few times. The V call is TRBV6-5, the J call TRBJ1-1; no clear D gene. CDR3 length equals 14 residues. The germline V gene has CDR1 MNHEY and CDR2 SVGAGI. The V end was cut by 4 bases, the J end by 3 bases, with 12 bases between. CDR3 region: CASSSTGGDTEAFF. The CDR3 nucleotides are TGTGCCAGCAGTTCAACGGGTGGTGACACTGAAGCTTTCTTT.

The genes are TRBV9 and TRBJ2-2; TRBD2 might be the D (6 bases). In germline, CDR1 is SGDLS, CDR2 YYNGEE. The CDR3 length is 14 residues. V lost 7 bases, J lost 4 bases, and 14 bases lay in between. The CDR3 DNA is TGTGCCAGCGGAGGGGAGAGAGGCACCGGGGAGCTGTTTTTT. Translation: CASGGERGTGELFF.

This clonotype was detected only a few times. This sequence joins TRBV15 and TRBJ2-1; the D is unclear. The CDR3 length is 16 residues. Deletions cut 3 bases from V and 0 bases from J, with 12 bases between. CDR1 is LNHNV, CDR2 YYDKDF, per germline (reference sequence). The CDR3 coding sequence is TGTGCCACCAGCAGCCGACTGACGAGCTCCTACAATGAGCAGTTCTTC. Amino acids: CATSSRLTSSYNEQFF.

This chain connects TRBV6-5 to TRBJ2-3, with D perhaps matching TRBD1 (5 bases). CDR3 size: 17 residues. Germline V CDR1 and CDR2: MNHEY, SVGAGI. Trimming removed 6 bases from V and 0 bases from J, with 19 bases in between. CDR3 in DNA: TGTGCCAGCAGCCAAATGGGGCTGGCGATTAGCACAGATACGCAGTATTTT. Encoded protein: CASSQMGLAISTDTQYF.

The chain carries TRBV7-2 and TRBJ2-5; 10 bases map to TRBD2. Germline CDR1 SGHTA, CDR2 FQGNSA. With V trimmed by 3 bases and J by 2 bases, 6 bases remained unmatched. CDR3 length: 16 amino acids. The CDR3 protein is CASSFVSSGGQETQYF. The CDR3 DNA reads TGTGCCAGCAGCTTCGTTTCTAGCGGGGGACAAGAGACCCAGTACTTC.

The genes are TRBV6-5 and TRBJ1-2, with 9 bases lining up with TRBD1. The CDR3 has 14 residues. The junction had 6 bases not matched to a gene; V was cut back by 6 bases and J by 4 bases. Germline V gene sequence: CDR1 MNHEY, CDR2 SVGAGI. CDR3 DNA sequence: TGTGCCAGCAGATTTACAGGGGGCGCCTATGGCTACACCTTC. Translation: CASRFTGGAYGYTF.

The chain carries TRBV12-5 and TRBJ1-4; D is possibly TRBD1 (6 bases). Trimming left V 1 base short and J 2 bases short, with 14 bases between. CDR1 is LGHNT and CDR2 is FRNRAP in the germline V gene. CDR3 length: 17 amino acids. This CDR3 is CASGLELTGRTNEKLFF. The CDR3 coding sequence is TGTGCTAGTGGTTTGGAACTGACAGGCCGTACTAATGAAAAACTGTTTTTT.